A selection of T cell receptor beta chains follows, all from one sample in a study of OX40 agonist ivuxolimab in advanced cancers. Generated by immunoSEQ multiplex PCR, the TCRdb table keeps only in-frame clones and is missing some. The repertoire has tens of thousands of clones, roughly four fifths of them found once; the top ten carry approximately 7%. This material consisted of CD4+ or CD8+ T cells sorted from blood, taken in a trial of the OX40 agonist ivuxolimab. Source of these receptors: an adult with an advanced solid tumor such as melanoma, head and neck, liver or kidney cancer. Both conserved end residues are part of each CDR3.

V	J	CDR3
TRBV6-4	TRBJ2-2	CASSVTGTGELFF
TRBV14	TRBJ2-3	CASSQLAGSADTQYF
TRBV7-9	TRBJ1-4	CASSLVSGRSGEKLFF
TRBV9	TRBJ2-7	CASSPDLSAVVAYEQYF
TRBV11-3	TRBJ2-1	CASSPRTSGNNEQFF
TRBV27	TRBJ2-3	CASRLQGDSQGDFYTDTQYF
TRBV5-4	TRBJ1-1	CASSFGGGAGVNTEAFF
TRBV6-6	TRBJ1-2	CASSYSLDGANYGYTF
TRBV28	TRBJ2-1	CASSPAPLGEQFF
TRBV18	TRBJ2-1	CASSPRLARPSYNEQFF
TRBV7-8	TRBJ2-3	CASSSNSGGGTDTQYF
TRBV10-3	TRBJ1-4	CAISESGTREKLFF
TRBV18	TRBJ2-2	CASSPGTSAPNTGELFF
TRBV28	TRBJ2-3	CASSLPVAGGLDSTDTQYF
TRBV5-1	TRBJ1-2	CASSLGQPLGGYTF
TRBV7-8	TRBJ1-5	CASSVQGRNQPQHF
TRBV11-3	TRBJ1-3	CASSFRTAPRNTIYF
TRBV11-3	TRBJ2-1	CASSLRGTGGNEQFF
TRBV7-9	TRBJ1-2	CASSQEGQGVRGYTF
TRBV5-4	TRBJ1-2	CAIALRLGGRDGYGYTF
TRBV30	TRBJ2-7	CAWNEQTVYEQYF
TRBV9	TRBJ2-1	CASSAGLAGGYNEQFF
TRBV7-2	TRBJ2-7	CASSSTTRSEQYF
TRBV28	TRBJ1-1	CASRGRGRTEAFF
TRBV21-1	TRBJ2-1	CASSALVTSGRAGDEQFF
TRBV7-6	TRBJ2-1	CASSPGLAGDEQFF
TRBV5-1	TRBJ1-5	CASSLSTGSNQPQHF
TRBV7-9	TRBJ2-6	CASSLQNSGANVLTF
TRBV19	TRBJ2-3	CASRRTGGPDTQYF
TRBV20-1	TRBJ2-5	CSAHKTGTQYF
TRBV9	TRBJ2-3	CASSGLAGMVDTQYF
TRBV27	TRBJ2-3	CASSSLAGDTDTQYF
TRBV19	TRBJ1-4	CASSMGQVTNEKLFF
TRBV10-2	TRBJ2-3	CASSDYSTDTQYF
TRBV6-5	TRBJ1-1	CASSLVDRRTEAFF
TRBV7-2	TRBJ2-3	CASSLVPSGGYTDTQYF
TRBV2	TRBJ1-1	CASSPQGAATEAFF
TRBV6-5	TRBJ2-1	CASRVSGGVNEQFF
TRBV28	TRBJ1-5	CASRGSNQPQHF
TRBV7-8	TRBJ1-2	CASSLGSGDYGYTF
TRBV10-3	TRBJ1-5	CATSRENNQPQHF
TRBV4-1	TRBJ1-5	CASSQEDETYYSNQPQHF
TRBV10-2	TRBJ1-1	CASRGVIAEAFF
TRBV19	TRBJ1-3	CASSPIRTGSGNTIYF
TRBV30	TRBJ2-5	CAWSRNGETQYF
TRBV11-3	TRBJ1-1	CASSLDGNTEAFF
TRBV9	TRBJ1-2	CASSVGQGLGYGYTF
TRBV18	TRBJ1-5	CASSPPGTRVQHF
TRBV7-6	TRBJ1-6	CASSLRLGTLNSPLHF
TRBV23-1	TRBJ1-4	CASSQSNEKLFF
TRBV7-8	TRBJ2-5	CASWPEGGQETQYF
TRBV10-3	TRBJ2-7	CAISATTSAYEQYF
TRBV10-2	TRBJ2-1	CASITTGVGDEQFF